These T cell receptor beta chains were read from a single sample in a study of shared clonotypes between healthy human individuals. Some clones are missing from TCRdb's copy, which holds only in-frame ones; the method was immunoSEQ multiplex PCR. Among 2,500,000 or so clones listed, over 85% were seen once. Sample: naive CD4+ T cells sorted from blood. These receptors all stem from a man between 18 and 35 years old in good health. Both conserved end residues are part of each CDR3. The D gene is left open where the match is weak. Part of the rows lack a size; the others show once, few, many or a class for expanded clones.

V	size	D	J	CDR3	DNA
TRBV4-3	-	-	TRBJ1-1	CASSQETRGTEAFF	TGCGCCAGCAGCCAAGAGACCAGGGGCACTGAAGCTTTCTTT
TRBV7-2	-	TRBD1	TRBJ1-4	CASSLQGRDEKLFF	TGTGCCAGCAGTTTACAGGGGCGGGATGAAAAACTGTTTTTT
TRBV5-6	-	-	TRBJ1-5	CASSLGFDQPQHF	TGTGCCAGCAGCTTGGGGTTCGATCAGCCCCAGCATTTT
TRBV27	-	TRBD1	TRBJ1-2	CASSRGTGGSTNYGYTF	TGTGCCAGTTCGCGGGGGACAGGGGGTAGTACGAACTATGGCTACACCTTC
TRBV2	-	-	TRBJ1-2	CASSERVDWGGYTF	TGTGCCAGCAGTGAAAGGGTGGATTGGGGTGGCTACACCTTC
TRBV20-1	-	-	TRBJ1-1	CSASRGTEAFF	TGCAGTGCTAGTAGGGGTACTGAAGCTTTCTTT
TRBV6-1	once	-	TRBJ2-7	CASSNRGSYEQYF	TGTGCCAGCAGCAATAGGGGAAGCTACGAGCAGTACTTC
TRBV19	-	TRBD1	TRBJ1-2	CASSIPDRASYGYTF	TGTGCCAGTAGTATACCGGACAGGGCAAGTTATGGCTACACCTTC
TRBV5-1	-	-	TRBJ1-1	CASSLDRGNTEAFF	TGCGCCAGCAGCTTGGATAGGGGGAACACTGAAGCTTTCTTT
TRBV10-3	-	-	TRBJ2-5	CAISDIWQGETQYF	TGTGCCATCAGTGATATATGGCAGGGAGAGACCCAGTACTTC
TRBV9	-	-	TRBJ1-2	CASSVGIVGSNYGYTF	TGTGCCAGCAGCGTAGGAATTGTGGGCAGTAACTATGGCTACACCTTC
TRBV6-5	-	TRBD1	TRBJ2-7	CASRLGQGSSYEQYF	TGTGCCAGCAGATTGGGACAGGGGAGCTCCTACGAGCAGTACTTC
TRBV6-6	-	-	TRBJ1-2	CASSRAGANYGYTF	TGTGCCAGCAGTAGGGCAGGAGCTAACTATGGCTACACCTTC
TRBV7-2	-	-	TRBJ1-1	CASSLRRQGAEAFF	TGTGCCAGCAGCTTAAGAAGGCAGGGAGCTGAAGCTTTCTTT
TRBV11-1	-	-	TRBJ2-6	CASSPEGSGANVLTF	TGTGCCAGCAGTCCGGAAGGCTCTGGGGCCAACGTCCTGACTTTC
TRBV7-2	-	-	TRBJ2-7	CASSLRGLFSYEQYF	TGTGCCAGCAGTTTACGGGGACTGTTCTCCTACGAGCAGTACTTC
TRBV12-2	-	-	TRBJ2-2	CASRFTSGRRYTGELFF	TGTGCAAGTCGCTTCACTAGCGGGAGGAGATACACCGGGGAGCTGTTTTTT
TRBV7-2	-	TRBD1	TRBJ1-2	CASSSQTGWYEGYTF	TGTGCCAGCAGCTCCCAGACAGGGTGGTACGAAGGCTACACCTTC
TRBV5-1	-	TRBD1	TRBJ1-5	CASSPGGANQPQHF	TGCGCCAGCAGCCCAGGGGGTGCCAATCAGCCCCAGCATTTT
TRBV27	-	-	TRBJ2-7	CASSSLAHPPSYEQYF	TGTGCCAGCAGTTCTCTAGCGCATCCCCCTTCCTACGAGCAGTACTTC
TRBV6-1	-	-	TRBJ1-6	CASSEGAKNSPLHF	TGTGCCAGCAGCGAGGGCGCGAAGAATTCACCCCTCCACTTT
TRBV18	-	-	TRBJ2-1	CASSPPGRPLYEQFF	TGTGCCAGCTCACCTCCGGGACGGCCCTTGTATGAGCAGTTCTTC
TRBV29-1	-	-	TRBJ2-7	CSVEDRNEQYF	TGCAGCGTTGAAGATCGGAACGAGCAGTACTTC
TRBV6-5	-	-	TRBJ1-2	CASSRNARANYGYTF	TGTGCCAGCAGCCGGAATGCCAGGGCAAACTATGGCTACACCTTC
TRBV10-3	-	TRBD2	TRBJ2-2	CAIRTSGRAYGTGELFF	TGTGCCATCAGGACTAGCGGGAGGGCCTACGGCACCGGGGAGCTGTTTTTT
TRBV5-1	-	TRBD1	TRBJ1-1	CASSPGGGQHSMNTEAFF	TGCGCCAGCAGCCCGGGAGGGGGACAGCACAGCATGAACACTGAAGCTTTCTTT
TRBV7-2	-	TRBD2	TRBJ2-2	CASSPQAGGAGELFF	TGTGCCAGCAGCCCCCAGGCGGGAGGGGCCGGGGAGCTGTTTTTT
TRBV6-5	-	-	TRBJ1-5	CASGTGGSNQPQHF	TGTGCCAGCGGGACGGGGGGCAGCAATCAGCCCCAGCATTTT
TRBV2	-	TRBD1	TRBJ1-1	CASRGTGDTEAFF	TGTGCCAGCAGGGGGACAGGGGACACTGAAGCTTTCTTT
TRBV6-1	-	-	TRBJ2-1	CATRGWGAANEQFF	TGTGCCACTCGAGGATGGGGGGCGGCCAATGAGCAGTTCTTC
TRBV6-5	-	-	TRBJ1-4	CASSYSLGKGSEKLFF	TGTGCCAGCAGTTACTCGCTTGGCAAGGGTAGTGAAAAACTGTTTTTT
TRBV7-9	-	TRBD1	TRBJ1-1	CASSPRGTENTEAFF	TGTGCCAGCAGCCCGCGAGGGACAGAGAACACTGAAGCTTTCTTT
TRBV5-1	-	TRBD1	TRBJ1-1	CASSLSTGGAGEAFF	TGCGCCAGCAGCCTATCGACAGGGGGCGCAGGCGAAGCTTTCTTT
TRBV30	once	-	TRBJ2-4	CAWSASGKLAKNIQYF	TGTGCCTGGAGTGCTTCAGGGAAACTAGCCAAAAACATTCAGTACTTC
TRBV30	-	-	TRBJ2-6	CAWDPGANVLTF	TGTGCCTGGGATCCCGGGGCCAACGTCCTGACTTTC
TRBV5-1	-	TRBD2	TRBJ2-3	CASSSSGGAASTDTQYF	TGCGCCAGCAGCTCTAGCGGGGGGGCCGCTAGCACAGATACGCAGTATTTT
TRBV18	-	TRBD2	TRBJ2-3	CASSPPGSGKATDTQYF	TGTGCCAGCTCACCCCCGGGTAGCGGGAAGGCCACAGATACGCAGTATTTT
TRBV25-1	once	-	TRBJ2-7	CASTAFRDGSYEQYF	TGTGCCAGCACAGCATTTCGGGACGGCTCCTACGAGCAGTACTTC
TRBV6-6	-	-	TRBJ1-1	CASSFLDGGNTEAFF	TGTGCCAGCAGTTTCCTAGACGGGGGGAACACTGAAGCTTTCTTT
TRBV5-4	-	-	TRBJ1-4	CASSLDQSPRSNEKLFF	TGTGCCAGCAGCTTGGATCAATCCCCCCGCAGCAATGAAAAACTGTTTTTT
TRBV5-1	-	TRBD1	TRBJ2-3	CASSLEGQGGSTDTQYF	TGCGCCAGCAGCTTGGAGGGACAGGGCGGGAGCACAGATACGCAGTATTTT
TRBV11-3	-	TRBD2	TRBJ2-7	CASSPGLGYEQYF	TGTGCCAGCAGCCCAGGACTAGGCTACGAGCAGTACTTC
TRBV7-2	-	-	TRBJ1-2	CASSLERGANYGYTF	TGTGCCAGCAGCTTAGAACGGGGAGCCAACTATGGCTACACCTTC
TRBV5-1	-	-	TRBJ1-2	CASSLSGNSGYGYTF	TGCGCCAGCAGCTTGTCGGGAAACTCGGGGTATGGCTACACCTTC
TRBV2	-	TRBD2	TRBJ2-2	CASSALAGANTGELFF	TGTGCCAGCAGTGCCCTAGCGGGTGCGAACACCGGGGAGCTGTTTTTT
TRBV5-1	-	TRBD1	TRBJ1-2	CASSSGDSVSYGYTF	TGCGCCAGCAGCTCGGGGGACAGCGTTTCCTACGGCTACACCTTC
TRBV18	-	TRBD2	TRBJ2-7	CASSPPGLAGIYEQYF	TGTGCCAGCTCACCACCGGGACTAGCGGGGATCTACGAGCAGTACTTC
TRBV30	-	-	TRBJ2-3	CAWSLARAASTDTQYF	TGTGCCTGGAGCCTAGCCCGCGCCGCTAGCACAGATACGCAGTATTTT
TRBV10-1	once	-	TRBJ2-2	CASSIGTGELFF	TGCGCCAGCAGTATCGGTACCGGGGAGCTGTTTTTT
TRBV2	once	-	TRBJ1-5	CASSEEGRDQPQHF	TGTGCCAGCAGTGAAGAGGGCAGGGATCAGCCCCAGCATTTT
TRBV6-4	-	TRBD1	TRBJ1-6	CASSKGTESNSPLHF	TGTGCCAGCAGTAAGGGGACAGAGAGTAATTCACCCCTCCACTTT
TRBV5-1	-	-	TRBJ2-1	CASSASTLKFF	TGCGCCAGCAGCGCGAGTACGCTAAAGTTCTTC
TRBV7-2	-	-	TRBJ1-5	CASSLGSGLDQPQHF	TGTGCCAGCAGCTTAGGTAGCGGACTAGATCAGCCCCAGCATTTT
TRBV19	-	-	TRBJ1-6	CASSLAGPYSPLHF	TGTGCCAGTAGTCTGGCGGGACCGTATTCACCCCTCCACTTT
TRBV5-1	-	-	TRBJ2-5	CASRKDGLPLGTQYF	TGCGCCAGCAGGAAGGACGGACTACCCCTTGGGACCCAGTACTTC
TRBV6-6	-	-	TRBJ2-7	CASRIQATEAEQYF	TGTGCCAGCAGAATACAGGCTACGGAGGCCGAGCAGTACTTC
TRBV6-5	-	-	TRBJ2-7	CASSPTGVSSYEQYF	TGTGCCAGCAGTCCCACGGGGGTCTCCTCGTACGAGCAGTACTTC